The 25 T cell receptor beta chains presented below share a single source sample, sequenced in a study of CD8+CD57+ T cells in acquired aplastic anemia. Genomic DNA constituted the template upon which TCR beta VDJ and CDR3 profiling was performed. TCRdb fed the reads into MiXCR, producing one record per CDR3 protein. The sample lists just over 400,000 distinct CDR3 sequences, under 80% seen once, with approximately 3.9% in the top ten. The material sequenced was sorted CD4+, CD8+, or CD8+CD57+ T cells (not recorded which) from PBMCs. Every receptor here comes from a human donor in good health, serving as a control.

For this clonotype: This is likely a read error, given that the CDR3 carries no conserved phenylalanine or tryptophan at its end. The J gene is TRBJ1-4, the V gene TRBV2, with D maybe TRBD1 (5 bases). The CDR3 runs to 13 residues. Germline assignment: CDR1 SNHLY and CDR2 FYNNEI. The CDR3 nucleotides are TGTGCCAGCAGTCTCGGGGCAAAGGAAAAGCTGTTTGTT. Protein: CASSLGAKEKLFV.

There are many counts of this clonotype. The rearrangement joins TRBV19 to TRBJ2-7; D is perhaps TRBD1 (5 bases). The CDR3 is 14 residues long. With 4 bases removed from V and 2 bases from J, the gap between germline ends came to 12 bases. Per the germline V gene, CDR1 is LNHDA and CDR2 is SQIVND (reference sequence). CDR3 in amino acids: CASSTGQGTYEQYF. The CDR3 DNA sequence: TGTGCCAGTAGTACCGGGCAGGGTACCTACGAGCAGTACTTC.

This clonotype was counted ten times or more. The J gene is TRBJ1-1, the V gene TRBV16, with 9 bases aligning to TRBD1. Germline loops: CDR1 KGHSY, CDR2 FQNENV. J gave up 3 bases and V 4 bases, and 6 bases lay outside the gene matches. The CDR3 spans 15 residues. DNA of the CDR3: TGTGCCAGCAGCCCCGCCGACAGGGGGTACACTGAAGCTTTCTTT. Its protein is CASSPADRGYTEAFF.

This clonotype was recorded many times. The chain carries TRBV9 and TRBJ2-2; no firm D call. The CDR3 runs to 15 residues. V lost 4 bases, J lost 4 bases, and 14 bases lay in between. CDR1 and CDR2 from the germline V gene are SGDLS and YYNGEE. The CDR3 DNA reads TGTGCCAGCAGCTTCGACCGGGTGAGCACCGGGGAGCTGTTTTTT. It codes for CASSFDRVSTGELFF.

Comment on this clonotype: The junction departs from the called germline gene at one end, perhaps through a read error. V gene TRBV5-1 combines with J gene TRBJ1-2; D remains unclear. The CDR3 sequence is 13 residues long. CDR1 is SGHRS and CDR2 is YFSETQ in the germline V gene. CDR3 amino acids: CASSGVRSNGYTF. The CDR3, as DNA: TGTGCCAGCAGTGGAGTGAGAAGCAATGGCTACACCTTC.

The V gene is TRBV5-6, the J gene TRBJ2-7, with D perhaps given as TRBD1 or TRBD2 (6 bases each). The CDR3 runs 14 residues. Trimming took 4 bases from V and 2 from J, leaving 13 bases between them. Germline V gene lookup returns CDR1 SGHDT and CDR2 YYEEEE. CDR3 sequence: CASSRRGGTYEQYF. The CDR3 DNA reads as TGTGCCAGCAGCCGACGAGGGGGGACCTACGAGCAGTACTTC.

This clonotype was seen ten or more times. The chain carries TRBV7-2 and TRBJ2-1; D may be TRBD2 (5 bases). Trimming stripped 5 bases from V and 8 bases from J, with 13 bases between. The CDR3 loop spans 13 amino acids. CDR1 and CDR2 from the germline V gene are SGHTA and FQGNSA. The chain's CDR3 is CASSPQRTYEQFF. DNA of the CDR3: TGTGCCAGCAGCCCGCAGCGGACCTATGAGCAGTTCTTC. The complete variable domain, with remaining parts taken from reference TRBV7-2 and TRBJ2-1, reads GAGVSQSPSNKVTEKGKDVELRCDPISGHTALYWYRQSLGQGLEFLIYFQGNSAPDKSGLPSDRFSAERTGGSVSTLTIQRTQQEDSAVYLCASSPQRTYEQFFGPGTRLTVL.

Notes on this clonotype: A much bigger clone sits one base away, suggesting this may be a read error. This chain connects TRBV27 to TRBJ2-7; possibly TRBD2 for D (5 bases). Germline CDR1 MNHEY, CDR2 SMNVEV (reference sequence). V lost 5 bases and J 7 bases, leaving 18 bases between the germline ends. The CDR3 totals 14 residues. The CDR3 here is CASSTRTPQREQYF. The CDR3 DNA is TGTGCCAGCAGTACCCGGACTCCGCAGAGGGAGCAGTACTTC.

This clonotype was seen repeatedly, ten times or more. V gene TRBV5-6 combines with J gene TRBJ2-3; the D is unclear. Trimming left V 1 base short and J 4 bases short, with 13 bases between. In germline, CDR1 is SGHDT, CDR2 YYEEEE. This CDR3 has 15 amino acids. CDR3: CASSLILQSADTQYF. CDR3 in DNA: TGTGCCAGCAGCTTGATCCTCCAGAGTGCAGATACGCAGTATTTT.

The V call is TRBV24-1, the J call TRBJ1-2, with D possibly TRBD1 on 6 matching bases. Germline loops: CDR1 KGHDR, CDR2 SFDVKD. V gave up 2 bases and J gave up 4 bases, with 10 bases separating them. CDR3 size: 14 residues. This CDR3 reads CATSDSQGGYGYTF. The DNA for the CDR3 is TGTGCCACCAGTGATTCACAGGGAGGCTATGGCTACACCTTC.

The rearrangement uses TRBV12-3 or TRBV12-4 and TRBJ2-1; 8 bases line up with TRBD2. The V gene end was trimmed by 5 bases and the J gene end by 5 bases; junction bases not matched to a gene: 11. CDR3 length equals 16 residues. CDR3 bases: TGTGCCAGCAGTGCGTCTCGGGGGGGCATCGACAATGAGCAGTTCTTC. Encoded protein: CASSASRGGIDNEQFF.

In this sample, this clonotype turned up many times. The V and J genes are TRBV19 and TRBJ2-3; TRBD1 is a possible D gene (6 bases). Germline loops: CDR1 LNHDA, CDR2 SQIVND (reference sequence). V lost 5 bases and J 2 bases, leaving 11 bases between the germline ends. This CDR3 is built from 14 residues. The DNA of the CDR3 is TGTGCCAGTAGTCCCCACAGGGACACAGATACGCAGTATTTT. The encoded protein is CASSPHRDTDTQYF.

This clonotype was seen repeatedly, ten times or more. This sequence joins TRBV5-1 and TRBJ1-2; D is possibly TRBD1 (6 bases). Germline CDR1 SGHRS, CDR2 YFSETQ. The ends were cut back, 2 bases at V and 8 bases at J, with 13 bases in the middle. CDR3 length: 13 amino acids. The CDR3 region is CASSFPGARGYTF. The CDR3 nucleotides read TGCGCCAGCAGCTTTCCGGGGGCGCGGGGCTACACCTTC.

V gene TRBV5-5 combines with J gene TRBJ2-1; TRBD1 or TRBD2 may be the D gene (5 bases each). The CDR3 has 14 residues. Between the trimmed V and J ends, which lost 2 bases and 5 bases, there was a span of 11 bases. Germline-derived CDR1 and CDR2 are SGHKS and YYEKEE (reference sequence). The CDR3 region is CASSLRDPHNEQFF. The CDR3 DNA reads as TGTGCCAGCAGCTTACGGGACCCACACAATGAGCAGTTCTTC.

On this clonotype: A read error may account for a junction end that differs from germline. V gene TRBV12-3 or TRBV12-4 combines with J gene TRBJ1-6, with D tentatively TRBD1 (5 bases). The CDR3 sequence is 15 residues long. The CDR3 bases are TGTTCCAGCAGGGACGCGGGACTCTCCAATTCACCCCTCCACTTT. Protein product: CSSRDAGLSNSPLHF.

This chain links TRBV6-1 with TRBJ1-6; 7 bases agree with TRBD1. After removal of 2 bases from V and 3 bases from J, the junction contained 1 base not matched to a gene. The CDR3 has 15 amino acids. The germline V gene encodes CDR1 MNHNS and CDR2 SASEGT. The CDR3 nucleotides read TGTGCCAGCAGTGAAAGGACAGGCTATAATTCACCCCTCCACTTT. Translating it yields CASSERTGYNSPLHF.

A remark on this clonotype: The junction departs from germline at one end; a sequencing error may be responsible. The chain links TRBV20-1 to TRBJ1-1; D remains unclear. There are 12 residues in the CDR3. The germline CDR1 and CDR2 sequences are DFQATT and SNEGSKA (reference sequence). CDR3 DNA: TGCGGTGCTAGAGGCGGGAGCACGGAAGCTTTCTTT. This sequence encodes CGARGGSTEAFF.

Of note for this clonotype: It is likely a read error, because the conserved phenylalanine at the end of the CDR3 is missing. It is unclear where the CDR3 begins or ends on the DNA, so no DNA is shown, and the CDR3 is as TCRdb lists it. The chain links TRBV7-2 to TRBJ1-1. The CDR3 is 13 amino acids long, termini counted. Germline V gives CDR1 SGHTA, CDR2 FQGNSA. The CDR3 is CASSFAGTGNQEI.

The J gene is TRBJ2-2, the V gene TRBV5-1; 10 positions agree with TRBD1. This CDR3 has 18 amino acids. V lost 2 bases and J lost 4; bases outside the gene matches: 11. The germline CDR1 and CDR2 sequences are SGHRS and YFSETQ. The CDR3 coding sequence is TGCGCCAGCAGCTTACCACCTCGACAGGGGGCGGGCACCGGGGAGCTGTTTTTT. It yields the protein CASSLPPRQGAGTGELFF.

This clonotype was seen many times. The rearrangement links TRBV20-1 to TRBJ2-7; 10 bases map to TRBD2. The CDR3 is 16 amino acids. The V segment lost 0 bases and the J segment 4 bases; nucleotides outside the gene matches: 9. CDR1 and CDR2 from the germline V gene are DFQATT and SNEGSKA (reference sequence). The CDR3: CSARDPSSGGGYEQYF. CDR3 nucleotides: TGCAGTGCTAGAGATCCCTCTAGCGGGGGTGGGTACGAGCAGTACTTC.

On this clonotype itself: No conserved phenylalanine or tryptophan ends this CDR3, so it is likely a read error. The limits of the CDR3 on the DNA are not certain, so only TCRdb's listed CDR3 is given. The chain is built from TRBV7-2 and TRBJ1-2. The CDR3 contains 13 residues when both ends are counted. The germline V gene has CDR1 SGHTA and CDR2 FQGNSA. The CDR3 sequence: CASSLGFKYGYTP.

In this sample, this clonotype turned up many times. This chain links TRBV30 with TRBJ2-7; possibly TRBD1 or TRBD2 for D (5 bases each). Looked up from germline, CDR1 is GTSNPN and CDR2 is SVGIG (reference sequence). The V end was cut by 2 bases, the J end by 2 bases, with 13 bases between. The CDR3 has 14 residues. CDR3 DNA sequence: TGTGCCTGGAGTAGGTTCCAGGGAGCCTACGAGCAGTACTTC. Protein: CAWSRFQGAYEQYF.

This clonotype was detected a few times. The V and J genes are TRBV10-2 and TRBJ2-7, with 11 bases matching TRBD2. J gave up 1 base and V 2 bases, and 10 bases lay outside the gene matches. The CDR3 runs to 18 residues. Per germline, CDR1 WSHSY and CDR2 SAAADI. In nucleotides, the CDR3 is TGCGCCAGCAGTGAGCGACTAGCGGGGCCACGGGTGTCCTACGAGCAGTACTTC. It is translated as CASSERLAGPRVSYEQYF.

This clonotype was counted ten times or more. This chain joins TRBV7-2 and TRBJ1-5; no reliable D call. V dropped 0 bases and J dropped 5 bases, with 5 bases sitting between them. CDR1 SGHTA and CDR2 FQGNSA come from the germline V gene. The CDR3 totals 13 residues. In nucleotides, the CDR3 is TGTGCCAGCAGCTTAGCAGCTGATCAGCCCCAGCATTTT. Protein sequence: CASSLAADQPQHF.

The chain recombines TRBV5-5 with TRBJ2-3, with D maybe TRBD2 (6 bases). CDR1 is SGHKS and CDR2 is YYEKEE in the germline V gene (reference sequence). V was clipped by 4 bases and J by 3 bases, with 18 bases between them. This CDR3 is 16 amino acids long. The CDR3, as DNA: TGTGCCAGCAGCCTGGAGTCGCGGGAACTGACAGATACGCAGTATTTT. Translation: CASSLESRELTDTQYF.